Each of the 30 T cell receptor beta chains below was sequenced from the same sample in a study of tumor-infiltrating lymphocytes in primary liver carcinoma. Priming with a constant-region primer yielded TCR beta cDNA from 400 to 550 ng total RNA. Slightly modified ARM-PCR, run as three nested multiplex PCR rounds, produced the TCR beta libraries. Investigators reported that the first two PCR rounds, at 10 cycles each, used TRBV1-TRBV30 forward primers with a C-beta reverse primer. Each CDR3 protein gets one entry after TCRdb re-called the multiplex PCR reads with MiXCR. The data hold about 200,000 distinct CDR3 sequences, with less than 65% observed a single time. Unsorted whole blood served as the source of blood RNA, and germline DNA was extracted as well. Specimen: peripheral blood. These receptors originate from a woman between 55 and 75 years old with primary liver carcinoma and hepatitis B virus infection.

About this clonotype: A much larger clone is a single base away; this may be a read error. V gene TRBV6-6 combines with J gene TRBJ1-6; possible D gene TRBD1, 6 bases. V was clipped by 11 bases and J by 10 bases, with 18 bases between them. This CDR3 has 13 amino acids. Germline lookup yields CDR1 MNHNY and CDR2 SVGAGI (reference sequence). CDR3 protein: CAAGVGGKSPLHF. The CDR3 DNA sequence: TGTGCCGCAGGGGTCGGGGGGAAATCACCCCTCCACTTT.

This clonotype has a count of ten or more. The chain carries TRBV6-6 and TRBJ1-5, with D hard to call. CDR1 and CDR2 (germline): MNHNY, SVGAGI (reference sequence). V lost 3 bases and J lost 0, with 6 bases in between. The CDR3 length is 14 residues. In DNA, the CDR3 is TGTGCCAGCAGTTATATTTCTAGCAATCAGCCCCAGCATTTT. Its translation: CASSYISSNQPQHF.

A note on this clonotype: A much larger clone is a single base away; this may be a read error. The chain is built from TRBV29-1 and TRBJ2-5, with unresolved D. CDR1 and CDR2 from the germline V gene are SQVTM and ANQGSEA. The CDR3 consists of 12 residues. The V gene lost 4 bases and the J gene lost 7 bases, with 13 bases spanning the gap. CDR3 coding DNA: TGCAGCGTTGGCTGGGAATGGGGGACCCAGTACTTC. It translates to CSVGWEWGTQYF.

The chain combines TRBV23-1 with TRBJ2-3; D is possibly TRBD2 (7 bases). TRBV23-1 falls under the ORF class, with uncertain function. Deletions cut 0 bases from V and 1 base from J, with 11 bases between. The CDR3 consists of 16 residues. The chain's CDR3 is CASSQSEGGGTDTQYF. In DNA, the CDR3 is TGCGCCAGCAGTCAATCCGAGGGGGGGGGCACAGATACGCAGTATTTT.

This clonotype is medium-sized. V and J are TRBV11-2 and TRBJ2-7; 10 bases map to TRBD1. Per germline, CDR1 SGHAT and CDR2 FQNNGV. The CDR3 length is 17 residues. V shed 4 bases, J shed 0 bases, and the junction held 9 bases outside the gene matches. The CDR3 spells CASSWGQGTLSSYEQYF. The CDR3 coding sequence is TGTGCCAGCAGCTGGGGACAGGGGACCCTGAGCTCCTACGAGCAGTACTTC.

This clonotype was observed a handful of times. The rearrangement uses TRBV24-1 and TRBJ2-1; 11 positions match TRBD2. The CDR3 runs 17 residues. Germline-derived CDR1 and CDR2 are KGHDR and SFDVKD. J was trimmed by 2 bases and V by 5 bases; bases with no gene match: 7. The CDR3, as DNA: TGTGCCACCAGTGGGGCTAGCGGGAGGTCACCCTACAATGAGCAGTTCTTC. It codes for CATSGASGRSPYNEQFF.

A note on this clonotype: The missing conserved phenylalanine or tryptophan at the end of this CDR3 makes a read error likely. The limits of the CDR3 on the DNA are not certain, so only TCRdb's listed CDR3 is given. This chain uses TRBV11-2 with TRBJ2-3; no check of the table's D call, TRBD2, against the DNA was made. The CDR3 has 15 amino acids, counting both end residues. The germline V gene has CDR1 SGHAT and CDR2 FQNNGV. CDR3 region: CARSLMRGGTDTRYL.

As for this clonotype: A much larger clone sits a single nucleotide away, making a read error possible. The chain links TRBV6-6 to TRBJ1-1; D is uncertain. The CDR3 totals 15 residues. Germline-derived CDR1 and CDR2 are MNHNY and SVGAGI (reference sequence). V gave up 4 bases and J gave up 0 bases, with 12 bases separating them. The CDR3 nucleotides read TGTGCCAGCAGTTGCTCTGCAGCCCTGAACACTGAAGCTTTCTTT. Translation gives CASSCSAALNTEAFF.

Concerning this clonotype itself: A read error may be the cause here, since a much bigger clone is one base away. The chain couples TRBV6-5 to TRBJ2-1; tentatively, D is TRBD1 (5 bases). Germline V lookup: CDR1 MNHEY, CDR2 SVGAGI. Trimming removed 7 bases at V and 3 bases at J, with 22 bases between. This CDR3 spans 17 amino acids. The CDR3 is CASNAILDRYDYNEQFF. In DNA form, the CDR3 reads TGTGCCAGCAATGCTATCCTTGACAGATACGACTACAATGAGCAGTTCTTC.

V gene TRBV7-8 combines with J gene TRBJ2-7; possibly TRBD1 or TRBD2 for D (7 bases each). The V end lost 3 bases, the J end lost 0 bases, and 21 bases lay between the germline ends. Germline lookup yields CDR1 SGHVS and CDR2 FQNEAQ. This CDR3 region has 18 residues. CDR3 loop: CASSLRGLRGGSSYEQYF. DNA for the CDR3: TGTGCCAGCAGCTTGAGAGGACTCAGGGGGGGAAGCTCCTACGAGCAGTACTTC. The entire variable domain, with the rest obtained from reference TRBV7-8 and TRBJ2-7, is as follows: GAGVSQSPRYKVAKRGQDVALRCDPISGHVSLFWYQQALGQGPEFLTYFQNEAQLDKSGLPSDRFFAERPEGSVSTLKIQRTQQEDSAVYLCASSLRGLRGGSSYEQYFGPGTRLTVT.

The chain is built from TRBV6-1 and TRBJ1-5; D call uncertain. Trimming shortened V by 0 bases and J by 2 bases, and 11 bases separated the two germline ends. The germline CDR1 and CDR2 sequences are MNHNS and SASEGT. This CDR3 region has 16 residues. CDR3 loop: CASSEAGRLGNQPQHF. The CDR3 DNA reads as TGTGCCAGCAGTGAAGCCGGGCGGTTGGGCAATCAGCCCCAGCATTTT.

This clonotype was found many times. The CDR3 sequence is CSVSRGVGYTF. The CDR3 nucleotides are TGCAGCGTTTCCAGGGGAGTTGGCTACACCTTC. The chain links TRBV29-1 to TRBJ1-2, with D perhaps matching TRBD1 (6 bases). This CDR3 contains 11 residues. The germline V gene has CDR1 SQVTM and CDR2 ANQGSEA. V dropped 5 bases and J dropped 7 bases, with 11 bases sitting between them.

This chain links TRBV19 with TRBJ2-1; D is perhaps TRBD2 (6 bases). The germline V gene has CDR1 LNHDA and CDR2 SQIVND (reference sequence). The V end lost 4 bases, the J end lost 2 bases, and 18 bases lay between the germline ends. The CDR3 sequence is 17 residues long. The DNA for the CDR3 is TGTGCCAGTAGTAGGGACGTCCCGGGACTTCCCTACAATGAGCAGTTCTTC. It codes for CASSRDVPGLPYNEQFF.

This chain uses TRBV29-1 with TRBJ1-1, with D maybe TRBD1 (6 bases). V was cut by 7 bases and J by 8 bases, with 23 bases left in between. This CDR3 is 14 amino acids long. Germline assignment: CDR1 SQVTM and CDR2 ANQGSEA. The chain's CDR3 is CSAVIQGGATEAFF. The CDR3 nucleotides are TGCAGCGCGGTTATACAGGGAGGCGCCACGGAAGCTTTCTTT.

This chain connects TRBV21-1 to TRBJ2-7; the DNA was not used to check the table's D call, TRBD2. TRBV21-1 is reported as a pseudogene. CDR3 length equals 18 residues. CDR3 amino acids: CASSKAWTSGKMGYEQYF. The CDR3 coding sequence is TGTGCCAGCAGCAAAGCTTGGACTAGCGGGAAGATGGGCTACGAGCAGTACTTC.

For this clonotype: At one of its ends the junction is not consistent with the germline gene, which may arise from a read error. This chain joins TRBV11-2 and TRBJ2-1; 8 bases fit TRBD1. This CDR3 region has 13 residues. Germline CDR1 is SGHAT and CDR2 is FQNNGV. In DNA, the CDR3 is TGTGCCAGCACCTGGACAGGGTACAGTGAGCAGTTCTTC. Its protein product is CASTWTGYSEQFF.

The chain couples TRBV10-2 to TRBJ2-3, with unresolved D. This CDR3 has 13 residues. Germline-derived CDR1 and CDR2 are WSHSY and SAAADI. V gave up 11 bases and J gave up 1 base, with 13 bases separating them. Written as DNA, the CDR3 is TGCGCCCCAGCCCAGGATGGCACAGATACGCAGTATTTT. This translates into CAPAQDGTDTQYF.

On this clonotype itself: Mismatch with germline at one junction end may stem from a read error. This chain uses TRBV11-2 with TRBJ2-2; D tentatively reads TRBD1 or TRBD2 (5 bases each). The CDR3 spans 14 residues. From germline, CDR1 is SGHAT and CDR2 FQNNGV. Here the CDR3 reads CASSSGSGTGKLFF. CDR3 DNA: TGTGCCAGCAGCTCTGGGTCAGGGACCGGGAAGCTGTTTTTT. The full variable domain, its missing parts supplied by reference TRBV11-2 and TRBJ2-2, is EAGVAQSPRYKIIEKRQSVAFWCNPISGHATLYWYQQILGQGPKLLIQFQNNGVVDDSQLPKDRFSAERLKGVDSTLKIQPAKLEDSAVYLCASSSGSGTGKLFFGEGSRLTVL.

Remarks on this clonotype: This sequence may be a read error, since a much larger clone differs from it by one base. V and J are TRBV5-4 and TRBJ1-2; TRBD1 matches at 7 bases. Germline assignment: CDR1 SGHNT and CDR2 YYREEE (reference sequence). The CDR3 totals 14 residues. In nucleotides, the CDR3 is TGTGCCAGCAACTTGGAGGGGGCCCGCTATGGCTACACCTTC. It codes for CASNLEGARYGYTF.

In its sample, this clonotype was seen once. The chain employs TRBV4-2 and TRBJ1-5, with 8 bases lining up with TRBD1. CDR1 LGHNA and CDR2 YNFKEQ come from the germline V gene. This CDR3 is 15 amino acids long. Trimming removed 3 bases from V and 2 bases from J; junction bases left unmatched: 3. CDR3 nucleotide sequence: TGTGCCAGCAGCCACCAGACAGGGGGCAATCAGCCCCAGCATTTT. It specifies CASSHQTGGNQPQHF.

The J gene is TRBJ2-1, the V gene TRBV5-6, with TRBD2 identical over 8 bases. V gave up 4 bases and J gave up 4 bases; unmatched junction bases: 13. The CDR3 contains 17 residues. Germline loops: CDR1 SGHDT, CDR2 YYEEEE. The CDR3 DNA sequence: TGTGCCAGCAGCCCCCCCACACCAAGACTAGCGTACAATGAGCAGTTCTTC. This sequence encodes CASSPPTPRLAYNEQFF.

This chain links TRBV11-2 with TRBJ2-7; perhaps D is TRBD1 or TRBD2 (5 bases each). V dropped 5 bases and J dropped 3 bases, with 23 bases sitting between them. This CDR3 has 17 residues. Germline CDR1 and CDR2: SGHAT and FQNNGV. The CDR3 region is CASSHPEGRVESYEQYF. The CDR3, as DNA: TGTGCCAGCAGCCACCCAGAGGGCAGGGTGGAGAGCTACGAGCAGTACTTC.

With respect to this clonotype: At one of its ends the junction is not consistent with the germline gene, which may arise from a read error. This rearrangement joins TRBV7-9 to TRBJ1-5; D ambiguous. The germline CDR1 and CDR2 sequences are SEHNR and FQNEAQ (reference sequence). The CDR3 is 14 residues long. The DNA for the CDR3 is TGTGCCAGCAGCTCGGCGGGGAGCAATGAGCCCCAGCATTTT. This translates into CASSSAGSNEPQHF.

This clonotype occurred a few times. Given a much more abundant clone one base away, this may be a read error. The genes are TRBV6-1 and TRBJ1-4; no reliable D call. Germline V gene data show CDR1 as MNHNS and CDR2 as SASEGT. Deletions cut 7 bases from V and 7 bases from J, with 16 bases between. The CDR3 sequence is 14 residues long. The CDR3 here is CASTSTPMGEKLFF. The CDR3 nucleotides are TGTGCCAGCACTTCGACGCCAATGGGTGAAAAACTGTTTTTT.

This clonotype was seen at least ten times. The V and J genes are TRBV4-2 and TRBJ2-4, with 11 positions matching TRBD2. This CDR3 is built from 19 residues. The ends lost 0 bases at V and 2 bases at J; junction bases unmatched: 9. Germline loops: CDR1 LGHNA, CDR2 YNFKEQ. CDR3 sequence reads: CASSQEARLAGWSKNIQYF. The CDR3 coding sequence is TGTGCCAGCAGCCAAGAGGCCCGACTAGCGGGATGGTCCAAAAACATTCAGTACTTC.

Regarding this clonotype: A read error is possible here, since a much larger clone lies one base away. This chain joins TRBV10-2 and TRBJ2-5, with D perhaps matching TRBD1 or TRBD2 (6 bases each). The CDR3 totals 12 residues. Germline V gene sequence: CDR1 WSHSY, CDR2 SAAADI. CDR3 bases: TGCGCCAGCGCAGGGGTAGCGGAGACCCAGCACTTC. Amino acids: CASAGVAETQHF.

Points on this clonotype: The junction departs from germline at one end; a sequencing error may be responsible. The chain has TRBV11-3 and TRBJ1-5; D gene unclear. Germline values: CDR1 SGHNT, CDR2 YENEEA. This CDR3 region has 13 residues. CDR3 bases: TGTGCCGGCAGCTACGATAGTAATCAGTCCCAGCATTTT. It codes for CAGSYDSNQSQHF.

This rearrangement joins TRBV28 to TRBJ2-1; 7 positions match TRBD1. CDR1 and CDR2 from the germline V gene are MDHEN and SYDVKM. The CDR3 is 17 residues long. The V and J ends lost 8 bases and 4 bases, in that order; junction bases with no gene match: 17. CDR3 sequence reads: CASSCLSGTVGYNEQFF. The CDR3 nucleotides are TGTGCCAGCTCCTGCCTGTCCGGGACAGTGGGATACAATGAGCAGTTCTTC.

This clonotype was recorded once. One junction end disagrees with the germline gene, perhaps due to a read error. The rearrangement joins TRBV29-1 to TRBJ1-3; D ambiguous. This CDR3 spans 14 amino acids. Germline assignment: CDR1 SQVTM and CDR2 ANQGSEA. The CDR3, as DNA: TGCAGCGTTGACCTGGGGAACTCTGGATACACCATATATTTT. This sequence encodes CSVDLGNSGYTIYF.

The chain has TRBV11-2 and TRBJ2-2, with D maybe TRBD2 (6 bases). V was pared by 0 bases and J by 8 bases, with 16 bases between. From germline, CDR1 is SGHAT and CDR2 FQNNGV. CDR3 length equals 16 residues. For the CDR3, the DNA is TGTGCCAGCAGCTTAGAAAGGGGACTGAGGACTGGGGAGCTGTTTTTT. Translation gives CASSLERGLRTGELFF.